The 17 T cell receptor beta chains below come from one sample, sequenced in a study of PD-1 blockade in classical Hodgkin lymphoma. Relapses following autologous stem cell transplantation were seen in all patients, with brentuximab vedotin exposure varying. Assay: immunoSEQ multiplex PCR; the TCRdb copy retains only in-frame clones and omits some. The sample holds about 110,000 clones, nearly 90% seen once. Sequences were derived from peripheral blood mononuclear cells (PBMCs), sampled before the second cycle of nivolumab. These receptors were taken from a human donor with classical Hodgkin lymphoma.

The gene calls are TRBV28 and TRBJ2-5; TRBD1 matches 8 bases. From germline, CDR1 is MDHEN and CDR2 SYDVKM. The trim removed 6 bases at V and 4 bases at J, leaving 13 bases unmatched. This CDR3 region has 16 residues. The CDR3 region is CASRSHFGQGRETQYF. The CDR3 DNA reads as TGTGCCAGCAGATCCCACTTCGGACAGGGTCGAGAGACCCAGTACTTC.

V is TRBV5-1 and J is TRBJ2-1; D is perhaps TRBD1 (6 bases). V lost 0 bases and J 8 bases, leaving 12 bases between the germline ends. This CDR3 region has 14 residues. Germline CDR1 reads SGHRS; CDR2 reads YFSETQ. The CDR3 loop reads CASSLGQGWDEQFF. CDR3 sequence (DNA): TGCGCCAGCAGCTTGGGCCAGGGGTGGGATGAGCAGTTCTTC.

The chain is built from TRBV15 and TRBJ2-3; D remains unclear. The CDR3 length is 16 residues. Germline CDR1 reads LNHNV; CDR2 reads YYDKDF (reference sequence). V lost 0 bases, J lost 1 base, and 11 bases lay in between. For the CDR3, the DNA is TGTGCCACCAGCAGAGATCCTGGCACAGGCACAGATACGCAGTATTTT. Protein product: CATSRDPGTGTDTQYF.

The chain combines TRBV7-9 with TRBJ2-5, with 9 bases aligning to TRBD2. Trimming at V came to 5 bases and at J to 4 bases, leaving 8 bases not matched to a gene. This CDR3 spans 15 amino acids. CDR1 is SEHNR and CDR2 is FQNEAQ in the germline V gene (reference sequence). The CDR3 here is CASSQSGTSRETQYF. DNA for the CDR3: TGTGCCAGCAGCCAATCCGGGACTAGCAGAGAGACCCAGTACTTC. The full variable domain, its missing parts supplied by reference TRBV7-9 and TRBJ2-5, is DTGVSQNPRHKITKRGQNVTFRCDPISEHNRLYWYRQTLGQGPEFLTYFQNEAQLEKSRLLSDRFSAERPKGSFSTLEIQRTEQGDSAMYLCASSQSGTSRETQYFGPGTRLLVL.

The J gene is TRBJ1-1, the V gene TRBV7-9; D call uncertain. Trimming left V 5 bases short and J 1 base short, with 8 bases between. Looked up from germline, CDR1 is SEHNR and CDR2 is FQNEAQ (reference sequence). The CDR3 consists of 13 residues. The CDR3 DNA reads TGTGCCAGCAGCGCCCAAGGGAACACTGAAGCTTTCTTT. As protein: CASSAQGNTEAFF.

The chain has TRBV5-8 and TRBJ1-3; TRBD1 might be the D (5 bases). This CDR3 is built from 16 residues. Trimming shortened V by 0 bases and J by 2 bases, and 12 bases separated the two germline ends. Germline-derived CDR1 and CDR2 are SGHTS and YDEGEE. CDR3 nucleotide sequence: TGTGCCAGCAGCTTGGGCAGGGTGTATGCTGGAAACACCATATATTTT. The encoded protein is CASSLGRVYAGNTIYF.

The V and J genes are TRBV14 and TRBJ2-5; D is perhaps TRBD1 (6 bases). The CDR3 contains 15 residues. With 0 bases removed from V and 6 bases from J, the gap between germline ends came to 14 bases. CDR1 SGHDN and CDR2 FVKESK come from the germline V gene. The CDR3 spells CASSQDPQGGKTQYF. CDR3 DNA: TGTGCCAGCAGCCAAGATCCACAGGGCGGAAAGACCCAGTACTTC.

The chain joins TRBV5-6 to TRBJ2-7, with 8 bases identical to TRBD2. V lost 0 bases, J lost 7 bases, and 12 bases stayed unmatched. Looked up from germline, CDR1 is SGHDT and CDR2 is YYEEEE. This CDR3 region has 16 residues. CDR3 amino acids: CASSLAEMRGAKEQYF. CDR3 in DNA: TGTGCCAGCAGCTTGGCCGAAATGCGGGGGGCGAAGGAGCAGTACTTC.

V usage is TRBV12-5 and J usage is TRBJ2-7; 8 bases are shared with TRBD1. This CDR3 is built from 15 residues. Germline V gives CDR1 LGHNT, CDR2 FRNRAP. The trim removed 0 bases at V and 5 bases at J, leaving 6 bases unmatched. Here the CDR3 DNA reads TGTGCTAGTGGTTTGGTCGCAGGGGGCAAGCACGAGCAGTACTTC. Its protein is CASGLVAGGKHEQYF.

The V and J genes are TRBV6-4 and TRBJ2-1; TRBD2 is a possible D gene (7 bases). This CDR3 spans 14 amino acids. The V end lost 6 bases, the J end lost 7 bases, and 16 bases lay between the germline ends. Germline loops: CDR1 MRHNA, CDR2 SNTAGT. The CDR3: CASSQQGGGNEQFF. CDR3 nucleotides: TGTGCCAGCAGCCAACAGGGAGGGGGTAATGAGCAGTTCTTC.

V and J are TRBV5-1 and TRBJ1-5, with D possibly being TRBD1 (6 bases). Germline assignment: CDR1 SGHRS and CDR2 YFSETQ. Trimming removed 2 bases at V and 5 bases at J, with 11 bases between. The CDR3 totals 14 residues. The CDR3 sequence: CASSFGGGYQPQHF. CDR3 DNA: TGCGCCAGCAGCTTCGGAGGGGGGTATCAGCCCCAGCATTTT.

The chain has TRBV5-5 and TRBJ2-7, with D perhaps TRBD1 or TRBD2 (5 bases each). Germline assignment: CDR1 SGHKS and CDR2 YYEKEE (reference sequence). Trimming shortened V by 4 bases and J by 3 bases, and 8 bases separated the two germline ends. The CDR3 is 12 residues long. The CDR3, as DNA: TGTGCCAGCAGCCGGGACCTCTACGAGCAGTACTTC. It codes for CASSRDLYEQYF.

V usage is TRBV6-1 and J usage is TRBJ1-2; TRBD1 matches 7 bases. Germline CDR1 reads MNHNS; CDR2 reads SASEGT. Trimming took 2 bases from V and 3 from J; bases not matched to a gene: 6. The CDR3 has 15 residues. This chain's CDR3 is CASSEMPGGDYGYTF. The CDR3, as DNA: TGTGCCAGCAGTGAAATGCCAGGGGGAGACTATGGCTACACCTTC.

V gene TRBV5-4 combines with J gene TRBJ2-7; 11 bases fit TRBD2. CDR1 SGHNT and CDR2 YYREEE come from the germline V gene (reference sequence). This CDR3 region has 17 residues. Unmatched junction bases numbered 16, after V lost 4 bases and J lost 7 bases. The DNA of the CDR3 is TGTGCCAGCAGCCCGGTCAGCCTAGCGGGAGGCTCGGGAGAGCAGTACTTC. Amino acid sequence: CASSPVSLAGGSGEQYF.

This clone has more than one count but fewer than ten. The sample contains more than one DNA sequence encoding this CDR3. The chain uses TRBV14 and TRBJ2-2; D unresolved. Germline lookup yields CDR1 SGHDN and CDR2 FVKESK. The V end was cut by 3 bases, the J end by 6 bases, with 8 bases between. There are 13 residues in the CDR3. The CDR3 protein is CASSQLGPGELFF. CDR3 DNA: TGTGCCAGCAGCCAGTTGGGCCCCGGGGAGCTGTTTTTT.

The chain uses TRBV11-2 and TRBJ1-1; a weak D match, TRBD1 (6 bases). V lost 0 bases and J 3 bases, leaving 14 bases between the germline ends. The CDR3 runs 16 residues. Germline CDR1 SGHAT, CDR2 FQNNGV. The CDR3 DNA sequence: TGTGCCAGCAGCTTAGATGGGGGGCTTCTGGACACTGAAGCTTTCTTT. The encoded protein is CASSLDGGLLDTEAFF. Variable domain in full (rest from reference TRBV11-2 and TRBJ1-1): EAGVAQSPRYKIIEKRQSVAFWCNPISGHATLYWYQQILGQGPKLLIQFQNNGVVDDSQLPKDRFSAERLKGVDSTLKIQPAKLEDSAVYLCASSLDGGLLDTEAFFGQGTRLTVV.

This clone was seen once. The rearrangement joins TRBV15 to TRBJ2-3, with D possibly TRBD1 on 5 matching bases. The germline CDR1 and CDR2 sequences are LNHNV and YYDKDF (reference sequence). Deletions cut 8 bases from V and 6 bases from J, with 15 bases between. The CDR3 extends over 13 amino acids. The CDR3 protein is CATGQGRPDTQYF. CDR3 DNA sequence: TGTGCCACCGGGCAGGGAAGGCCGGATACGCAGTATTTT.